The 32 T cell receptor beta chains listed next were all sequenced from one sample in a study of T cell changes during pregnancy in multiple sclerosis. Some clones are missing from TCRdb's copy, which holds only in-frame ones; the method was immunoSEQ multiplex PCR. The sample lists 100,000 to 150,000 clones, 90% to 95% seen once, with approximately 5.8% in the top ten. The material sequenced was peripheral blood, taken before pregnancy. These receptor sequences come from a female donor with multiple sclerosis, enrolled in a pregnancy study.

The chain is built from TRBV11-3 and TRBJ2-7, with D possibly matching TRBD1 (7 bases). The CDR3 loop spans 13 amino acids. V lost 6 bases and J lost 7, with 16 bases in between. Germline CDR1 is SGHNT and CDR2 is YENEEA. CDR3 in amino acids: CASSRTGAGEQYF. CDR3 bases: TGTGCCAGCAGTCGAACAGGGGCGGGAGAGCAGTACTTC.

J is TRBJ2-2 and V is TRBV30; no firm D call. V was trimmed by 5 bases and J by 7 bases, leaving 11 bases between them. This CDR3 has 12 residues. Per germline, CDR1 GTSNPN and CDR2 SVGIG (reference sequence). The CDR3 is CAWFRFSGELFF. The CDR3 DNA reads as TGTGCCTGGTTCCGGTTTAGCGGGGAGCTGTTTTTT.

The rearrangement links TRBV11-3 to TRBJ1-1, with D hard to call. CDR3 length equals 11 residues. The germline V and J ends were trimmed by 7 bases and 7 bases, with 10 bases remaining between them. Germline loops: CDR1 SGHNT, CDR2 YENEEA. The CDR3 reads CASNRRNEAFF. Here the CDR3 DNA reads TGTGCCAGCAATCGCAGGAATGAAGCTTTCTTT.

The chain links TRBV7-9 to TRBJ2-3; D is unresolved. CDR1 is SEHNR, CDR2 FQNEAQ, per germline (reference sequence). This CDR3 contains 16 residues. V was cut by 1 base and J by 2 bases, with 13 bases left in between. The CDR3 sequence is CASSLGVYSVTDTQYF. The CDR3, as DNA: TGTGCCAGCAGCTTAGGAGTCTACTCGGTCACAGATACGCAGTATTTT. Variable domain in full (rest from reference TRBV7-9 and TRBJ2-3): DTGVSQNPRHKITKRGQNVTFRCDPISEHNRLYWYRQTLGQGPEFLTYFQNEAQLEKSRLLSDRFSAERPKGSFSTLEIQRTEQGDSAMYLCASSLGVYSVTDTQYFGPGTRLTVL.

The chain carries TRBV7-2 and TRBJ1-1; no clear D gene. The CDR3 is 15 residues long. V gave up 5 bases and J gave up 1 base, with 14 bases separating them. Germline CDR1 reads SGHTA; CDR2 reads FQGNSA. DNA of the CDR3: TGTGCCAGCAGCCCCTCGACACCCCCGAACACTGAAGCTTTCTTT. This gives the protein CASSPSTPPNTEAFF.

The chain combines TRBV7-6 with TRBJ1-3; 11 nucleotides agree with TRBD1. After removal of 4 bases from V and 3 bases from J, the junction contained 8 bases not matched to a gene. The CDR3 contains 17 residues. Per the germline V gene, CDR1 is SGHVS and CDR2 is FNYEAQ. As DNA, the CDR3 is TGTGCCAGCAGCTCCAGGACAGGGGGCATCTTTGGAAACACCATATATTTT. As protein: CASSSRTGGIFGNTIYF.

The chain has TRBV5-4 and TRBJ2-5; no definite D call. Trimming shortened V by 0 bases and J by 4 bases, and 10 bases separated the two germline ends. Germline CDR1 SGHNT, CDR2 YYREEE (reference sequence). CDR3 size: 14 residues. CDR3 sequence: CASSLGTVLETQYF. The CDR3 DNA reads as TGTGCCAGCAGCTTGGGAACGGTCTTAGAGACCCAGTACTTC.

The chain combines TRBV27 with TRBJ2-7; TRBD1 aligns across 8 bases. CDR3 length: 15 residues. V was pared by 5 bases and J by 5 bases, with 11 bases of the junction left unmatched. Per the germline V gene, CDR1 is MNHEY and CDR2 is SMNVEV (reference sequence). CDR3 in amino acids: CASSTRTGKADEQYF. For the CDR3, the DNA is TGTGCCAGCAGTACCCGGACAGGGAAGGCGGACGAGCAGTACTTC.

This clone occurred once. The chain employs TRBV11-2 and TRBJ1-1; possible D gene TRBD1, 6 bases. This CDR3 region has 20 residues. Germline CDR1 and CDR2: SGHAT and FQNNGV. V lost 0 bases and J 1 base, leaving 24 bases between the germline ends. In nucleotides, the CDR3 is TGTGCCAGCAGCTTAGATCTAATGCCCCGGGGGGGGACACGGAACACTGAAGCTTTCTTT. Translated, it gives CASSLDLMPRGGTRNTEAFF.

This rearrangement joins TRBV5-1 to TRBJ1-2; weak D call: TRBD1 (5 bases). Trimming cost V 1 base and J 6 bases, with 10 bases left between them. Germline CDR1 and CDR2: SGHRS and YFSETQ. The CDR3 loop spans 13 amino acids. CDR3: CASSLTGPNGYTF. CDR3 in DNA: TGCGCCAGCAGCTTGACAGGCCCGAATGGCTACACCTTC.

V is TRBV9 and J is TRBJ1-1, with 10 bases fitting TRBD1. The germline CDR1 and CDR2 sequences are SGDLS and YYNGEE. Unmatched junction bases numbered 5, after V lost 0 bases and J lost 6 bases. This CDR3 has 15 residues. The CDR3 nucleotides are TGTGCCAGCAGCGTAGTTTCGGGGACAGGGGCTGAAGCTTTCTTT. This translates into CASSVVSGTGAEAFF.

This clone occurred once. The CDR3 reads CASSLGQYEQYF. DNA of the CDR3: TGCGCCAGCAGCTTGGGGCAGTACGAGCAGTACTTC. The chain uses TRBV5-1 and TRBJ2-7; no reliable D call. The CDR3 is 12 residues long. Germline assignment: CDR1 SGHRS and CDR2 YFSETQ. Between the trimmed V and J ends, which lost 0 bases and 4 bases, there was a span of 5 bases.

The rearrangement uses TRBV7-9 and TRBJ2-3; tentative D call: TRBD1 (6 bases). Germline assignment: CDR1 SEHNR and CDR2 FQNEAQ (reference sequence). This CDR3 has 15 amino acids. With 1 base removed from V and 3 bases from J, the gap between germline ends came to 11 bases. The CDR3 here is CASSLDTGRTDTQYF. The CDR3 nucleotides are TGTGCCAGCAGCTTAGATACAGGGCGAACAGATACGCAGTATTTT. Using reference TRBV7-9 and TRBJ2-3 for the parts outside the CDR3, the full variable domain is DTGVSQNPRHKITKRGQNVTFRCDPISEHNRLYWYRQTLGQGPEFLTYFQNEAQLEKSRLLSDRFSAERPKGSFSTLEIQRTEQGDSAMYLCASSLDTGRTDTQYFGPGTRLTVL.

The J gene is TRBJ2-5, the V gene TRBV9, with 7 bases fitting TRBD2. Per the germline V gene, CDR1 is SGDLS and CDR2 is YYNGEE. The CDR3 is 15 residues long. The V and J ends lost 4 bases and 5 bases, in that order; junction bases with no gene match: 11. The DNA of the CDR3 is TGTGCCAGCAGCTCGGGGGGTTCCCGAATGGAGACCCAGTACTTC. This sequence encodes CASSSGGSRMETQYF.

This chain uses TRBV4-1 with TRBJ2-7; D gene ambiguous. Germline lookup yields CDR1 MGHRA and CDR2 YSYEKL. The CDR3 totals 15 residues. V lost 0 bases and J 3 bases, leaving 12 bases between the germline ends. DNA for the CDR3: TGCGCCAGCAGCCAAGATCCACAGATTCTCTACGAGCAGTACTTC. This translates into CASSQDPQILYEQYF.

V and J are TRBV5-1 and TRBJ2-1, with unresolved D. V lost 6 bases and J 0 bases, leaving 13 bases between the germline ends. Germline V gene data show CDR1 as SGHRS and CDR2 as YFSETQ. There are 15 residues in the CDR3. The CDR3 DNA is TGCGCCAGCAAATTTACCACGAGCTCCTACAATGAGCAGTTCTTC. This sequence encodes CASKFTTSSYNEQFF.

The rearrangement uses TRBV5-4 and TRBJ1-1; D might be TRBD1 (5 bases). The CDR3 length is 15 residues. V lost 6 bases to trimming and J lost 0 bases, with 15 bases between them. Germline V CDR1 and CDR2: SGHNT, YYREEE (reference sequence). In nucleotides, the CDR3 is TGTGCCAGCAACGAGTGGGGCAGATTGAACACTGAAGCTTTCTTT. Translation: CASNEWGRLNTEAFF.

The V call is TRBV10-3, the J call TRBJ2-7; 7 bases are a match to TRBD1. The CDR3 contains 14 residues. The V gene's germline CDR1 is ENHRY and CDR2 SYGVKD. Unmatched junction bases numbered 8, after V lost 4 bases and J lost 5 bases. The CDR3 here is CAISGSTGAHEQYF. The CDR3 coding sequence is TGTGCCATCAGTGGGTCAACAGGGGCCCACGAGCAGTACTTC.

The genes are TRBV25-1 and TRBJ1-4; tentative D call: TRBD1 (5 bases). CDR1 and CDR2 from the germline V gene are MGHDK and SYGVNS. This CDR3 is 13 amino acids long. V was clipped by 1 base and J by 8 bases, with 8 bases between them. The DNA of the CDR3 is TGTGCCAGCAGTGAATCTGGGGGGGAAAAACTGTTTTTT. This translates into CASSESGGEKLFF.

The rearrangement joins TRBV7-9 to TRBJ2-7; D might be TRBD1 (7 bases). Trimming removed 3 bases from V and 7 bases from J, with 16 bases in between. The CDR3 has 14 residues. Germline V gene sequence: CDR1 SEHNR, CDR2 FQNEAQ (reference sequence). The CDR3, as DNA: TGTGCCAGCAGCTTGACAGGGACTTTAGGGGAGCAGTACTTC. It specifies CASSLTGTLGEQYF.

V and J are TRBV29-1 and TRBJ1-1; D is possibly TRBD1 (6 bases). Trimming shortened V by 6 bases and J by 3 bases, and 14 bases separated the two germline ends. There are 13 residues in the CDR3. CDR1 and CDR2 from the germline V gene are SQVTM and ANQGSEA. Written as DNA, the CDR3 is TGCAGCGTACAAGGGGGGAGGGACACTGAAGCTTTCTTT. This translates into CSVQGGRDTEAFF. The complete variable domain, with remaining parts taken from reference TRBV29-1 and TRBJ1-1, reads SAVISQKPSRDICQRGTSLTIQCQVDSQVTMMFWYRQQPGQSLTLIATANQGSEATYESGFVIDKFPISRPNLTFSTLTVSNMSPEDSSIYLCSVQGGRDTEAFFGQGTRLTVV.

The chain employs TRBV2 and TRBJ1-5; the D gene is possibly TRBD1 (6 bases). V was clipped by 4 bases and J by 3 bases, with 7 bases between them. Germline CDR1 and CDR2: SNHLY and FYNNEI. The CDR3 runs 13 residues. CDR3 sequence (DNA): TGTGCCAGCAGTGGACAGGTCAATCAGCCCCAGCATTTT. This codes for CASSGQVNQPQHF. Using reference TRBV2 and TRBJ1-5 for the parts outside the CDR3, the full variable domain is EPEVTQTPSHQVTQMGQEVILRCVPISNHLYFYWYRQILGQKVEFLVSFYNNEISEKSEIFDDQFSVERPDGSNFTLKIRSTKLEDSAMYFCASSGQVNQPQHFGDGTRLSIL.

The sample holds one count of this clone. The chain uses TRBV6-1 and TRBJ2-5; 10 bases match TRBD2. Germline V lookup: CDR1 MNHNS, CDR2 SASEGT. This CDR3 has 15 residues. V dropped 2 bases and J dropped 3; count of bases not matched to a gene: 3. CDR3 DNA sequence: TGTGCCAGCAGTGAAAGGACTAGCGGTGAAGAGACCCAGTACTTC. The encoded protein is CASSERTSGEETQYF.

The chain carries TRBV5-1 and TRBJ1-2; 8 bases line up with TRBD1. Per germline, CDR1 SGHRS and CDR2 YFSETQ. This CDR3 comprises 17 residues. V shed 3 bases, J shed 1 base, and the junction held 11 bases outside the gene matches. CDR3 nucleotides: TGCGCCAGCAGCTGGACAGGGAACCCACGTCATAACTATGGCTACACCTTC. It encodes CASSWTGNPRHNYGYTF.

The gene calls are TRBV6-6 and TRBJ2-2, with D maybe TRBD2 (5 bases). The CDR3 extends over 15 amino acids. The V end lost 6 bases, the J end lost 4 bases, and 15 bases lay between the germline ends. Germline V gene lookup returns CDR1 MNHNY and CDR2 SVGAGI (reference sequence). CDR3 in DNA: TGTGCCAGCAGCCTTACTAGTACGGGCACCGGGGAGCTGTTTTTT. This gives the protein CASSLTSTGTGELFF.

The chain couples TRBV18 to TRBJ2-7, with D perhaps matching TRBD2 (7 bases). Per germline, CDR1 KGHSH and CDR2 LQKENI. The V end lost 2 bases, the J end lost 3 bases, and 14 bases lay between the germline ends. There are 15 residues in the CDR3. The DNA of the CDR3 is TGTGCCAGCTCACCAAAGGGGGGGGACAACTACGAGCAGTACTTC. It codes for CASSPKGGDNYEQYF.

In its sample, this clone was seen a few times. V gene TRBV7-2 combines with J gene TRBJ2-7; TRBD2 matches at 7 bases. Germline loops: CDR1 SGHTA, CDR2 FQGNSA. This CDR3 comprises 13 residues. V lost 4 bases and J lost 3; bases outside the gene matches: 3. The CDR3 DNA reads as TGTGCCAGCAGCTCCCGGGACTACTACGAGCAGTACTTC. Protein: CASSSRDYYEQYF.

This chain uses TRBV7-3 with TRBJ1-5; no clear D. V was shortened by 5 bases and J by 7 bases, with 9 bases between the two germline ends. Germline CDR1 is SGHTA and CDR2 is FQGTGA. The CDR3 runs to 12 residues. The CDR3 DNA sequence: TGTGCCAGCAGCCGCCCGGGACAGCCCCAGCATTTT. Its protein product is CASSRPGQPQHF.

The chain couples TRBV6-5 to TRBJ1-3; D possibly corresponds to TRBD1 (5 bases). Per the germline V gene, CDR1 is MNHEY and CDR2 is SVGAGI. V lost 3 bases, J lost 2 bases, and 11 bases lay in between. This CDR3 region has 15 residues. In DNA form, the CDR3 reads TGTGCCAGCAGTTATCGGGGGATCACTGGAAACACCATATATTTT. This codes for CASSYRGITGNTIYF.

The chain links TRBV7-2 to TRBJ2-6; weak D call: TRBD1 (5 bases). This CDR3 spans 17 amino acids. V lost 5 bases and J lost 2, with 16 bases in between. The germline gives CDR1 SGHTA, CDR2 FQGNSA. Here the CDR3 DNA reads TGTGCCAGCAGCCTGGCGCAGGGCTCACCTGGGGCCAACGTCCTGACTTTC. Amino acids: CASSLAQGSPGANVLTF.

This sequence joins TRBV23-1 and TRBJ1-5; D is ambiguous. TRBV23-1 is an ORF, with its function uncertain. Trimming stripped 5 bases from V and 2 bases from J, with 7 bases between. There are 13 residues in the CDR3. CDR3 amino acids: CASSEVGNQPQHF. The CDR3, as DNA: TGCGCCAGCAGTGAGGTAGGCAATCAGCCCCAGCATTTT.

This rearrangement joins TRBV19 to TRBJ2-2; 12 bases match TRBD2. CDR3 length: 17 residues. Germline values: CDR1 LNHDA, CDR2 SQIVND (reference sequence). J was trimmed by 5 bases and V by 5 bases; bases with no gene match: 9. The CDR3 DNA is TGTGCCAGTAGTTCTTCGTCTGGACTAGCGGGAACCGGGGAGCTGTTTTTT. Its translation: CASSSSSGLAGTGELFF.